Shown below are 31 T cell receptor beta chains from a single sample sequenced in a study of T cells in Graves' hyperthyroidism and ophthalmopathy. From RNA transcripts, TCR beta CDR3 regions were amplified. The primer set for the first-round RT-PCR of the TCR CDR3 was HTBI. TCRdb used MiXCR to reprocess the multiplex PCR reads, holding one entry per CDR3 protein. This sample has approximately 420,000 distinct CDR3 sequences, with under 15% found just once. The sequenced sample was blood. All receptors derive from a woman under 40 with Graves' hyperthyroidism.

This clonotype came up many times. The CDR3 DNA reads as TGTGCCAGCAGCCTAGGGACTAGTGTTGGGTGGGATACGCAGTATTTT. As protein: CASSLGTSVGWDTQYF. The chain has TRBV7-3 and TRBJ2-3; 8 bases agree with TRBD2. Germline-derived CDR1 and CDR2 are SGHTA and FQGTGA. This CDR3 has 16 amino acids. The trim removed 5 bases at V and 6 bases at J, leaving 13 bases unmatched.

With respect to this clonotype: With a much larger clone just one base away, this may be a read error. The V gene is TRBV5-1, the J gene TRBJ2-7; tentative D call: TRBD2 (5 bases). The CDR3 runs to 14 residues. V was pared by 1 base and J by 7 bases, with 15 bases between. Germline V CDR1 and CDR2: SGHRS, YFSETQ. The CDR3, as DNA: TGCGCCAGCAGCTTGATTGGGAGTCTGGATGAGCAGTACTTC. This sequence encodes CASSLIGSLDEQYF.

This clonotype was recorded many times. V gene TRBV5-1 combines with J gene TRBJ1-1; possibly TRBD1 for D (6 bases). Trimming took 3 bases from V and 2 from J, leaving 14 bases between them. Germline CDR1 and CDR2: SGHRS and YFSETQ. The CDR3 is 15 residues long. The DNA of the CDR3 is TGCGCCAGCAGCTGGGCGGGACACCGAAACACTGAAGCTTTCTTT. Protein sequence: CASSWAGHRNTEAFF.

Ten or more counts support this clonotype. The rearrangement joins TRBV20-1 to TRBJ2-5; D not certain. This CDR3 spans 12 amino acids. The germline V gene encodes CDR1 DFQATT and CDR2 SNEGSKA (reference sequence). V lost 7 bases to trimming and J lost 1 base, with 10 bases between them. The CDR3 reads CSVGRLQETQYF. CDR3 nucleotides: TGCAGTGTCGGCCGTCTCCAAGAGACCCAGTACTTC.

Note on this clonotype: A read error may explain this, as a much larger clone is one base away. V is TRBV29-1 and J is TRBJ1-3; TRBD1 is a possible D gene (5 bases). CDR1 and CDR2 (germline): SQVTM, ANQGSEA. V dropped 6 bases and J dropped 4 bases, with 13 bases sitting between them. The CDR3 length is 13 residues. The CDR3 coding sequence is TGCAGCGTGCGAGGGGTTTGCGGAAACACCATATATTTT. The encoded protein is CSVRGVCGNTIYF. The whole variable domain, filled in from reference TRBV29-1 and TRBJ1-3, reads SAVISQKPSRDICQRGTSLTIQCQVDSQVTMMFWYRQQPGQSLTLIATANQGSEATYESGFVIDKFPISRPNLTFSTLTVSNMSPEDSSIYLCSVRGVCGNTIYFGEGSWLTVV.

This clonotype was counted only a few times. CDR3 loop: CASSLLTGASYEQYF. CDR3 sequence (DNA): TGTGCCAGCAGTTTACTGACAGGGGCCTCCTACGAGCAGTACTTC. J is TRBJ2-7 and V is TRBV28; 8 bases align to TRBD1. J was trimmed by 0 bases and V by 2 bases; bases with no gene match: 3. The germline gives CDR1 MDHEN, CDR2 SYDVKM. This CDR3 spans 15 amino acids.

The DNA for the CDR3 is TGTGCCAGCAGCCACCCGGGATCGAGTGAGCAGTACTTC. Translated: CASSHPGSSEQYF. The genes are TRBV14 and TRBJ2-7; D might be TRBD2 (5 bases). From germline, CDR1 is SGHDN and CDR2 FVKESK. The CDR3 covers 13 residues. Trimming took off 3 bases at V and 7 bases at J, with 13 bases between the two ends. The full variable domain, in which reference TRBV14 and TRBJ2-7 provide the parts outside the CDR3, is EAGVTQFPSHSVIEKGQTVTLRCDPISGHDNLYWYRRVMGKEIKFLLHFVKESKQDESGMPNNRFLAERTGGTYSTLKVQPAELEDSGVYFCASSHPGSSEQYFGPGTRLTVT.

The chain employs TRBV11-2 and TRBJ2-7; TRBD1 matches 9 bases. Per the germline V gene, CDR1 is SGHAT and CDR2 is FQNNGV. CDR3 size: 14 residues. V was pared by 2 bases and J by 4 bases, with 3 bases of the junction left unmatched. CDR3 region: CASSLLTGGYEQYF. The CDR3 DNA reads TGTGCCAGCAGCTTACTGACAGGGGGTTACGAGCAGTACTTC. The entire variable domain, with the rest obtained from reference TRBV11-2 and TRBJ2-7, is as follows: EAGVAQSPRYKIIEKRQSVAFWCNPISGHATLYWYQQILGQGPKLLIQFQNNGVVDDSQLPKDRFSAERLKGVDSTLKIQPAKLEDSAVYLCASSLLTGGYEQYFGPGTRLTVT.

This clonotype was seen a handful of times. The chain links TRBV20-1 to TRBJ1-1; D uncertain. Germline CDR1 and CDR2: DFQATT and SNEGSKA (reference sequence). V was shortened by 2 bases and J by 3 bases, with 13 bases between the two germline ends. The CDR3 has 14 amino acids. In DNA form, the CDR3 reads TGCAGTGCTAGAATCGCAAATGGGGACACTGAAGCTTTCTTT. Translating it yields CSARIANGDTEAFF.

The genes are TRBV5-1 and TRBJ1-5; D is possibly TRBD1 (5 bases). There are 14 residues in the CDR3. Per germline, CDR1 SGHRS and CDR2 YFSETQ. Trimming cost V 0 bases and J 6 bases, with 10 bases left between them. The CDR3 is CASSLEGAAQPQHF. The CDR3, as DNA: TGCGCCAGCAGCTTGGAAGGGGCGGCTCAGCCCCAGCATTTT.

Only a few counts were recorded for this clonotype. The chain uses TRBV15 and TRBJ2-3; D may be TRBD1 (7 bases). V was clipped by 0 bases and J by 4 bases, with 17 bases between them. The CDR3 has 17 amino acids. Germline CDR1 is LNHNV and CDR2 is YYDKDF (reference sequence). CDR3 region: CATSRDRGTVLADTQYF. The CDR3 coding sequence is TGTGCCACCAGCAGAGATCGGGGGACAGTTTTAGCAGATACGCAGTATTTT.

The chain couples TRBV6-2 or TRBV6-3 to TRBJ1-5, with a weak D call TRBD1 (6 bases). The CDR3 is 16 amino acids. V lost 6 bases to trimming and J lost 0 bases, with 15 bases between them. Germline CDR1 reads MNHEY; CDR2 reads SVGEGT. The CDR3 is CASSEPRQASNQPQHF. The CDR3 bases are TGTGCCAGCAGCGAACCTCGACAGGCTAGCAATCAGCCCCAGCATTTT.

Of note for this clonotype: A read error may explain this, as a much larger clone is one base away. The chain is built from TRBV18 and TRBJ1-4; no firm D call. The CDR3 extends over 15 amino acids. Per the germline V gene, CDR1 is KGHSH and CDR2 is LQKENI. CDR3 amino acids: CAGSPPSSTNEKLFF. The DNA of the CDR3 is TGTGCCGGCTCACCACCGTCCTCAACTAATGAAAAACTGTTTTTT.

This clonotype has a handful of counts. The V call is TRBV30, the J call TRBJ2-2; the D gene is possibly TRBD2 (5 bases). The germline gives CDR1 GTSNPN, CDR2 SVGIG (reference sequence). The CDR3 consists of 14 residues. Trimming left V 2 bases short and J 5 bases short, with 12 bases between. The CDR3 reads CAWSHPGSTGELFF. The DNA for the CDR3 is TGTGCCTGGAGTCATCCGGGATCGACCGGGGAGCTGTTTTTT.

This clonotype was seen at least ten times. This chain joins TRBV11-2 and TRBJ2-3; D gene uncertain. Per germline, CDR1 SGHAT and CDR2 FQNNGV. Trimming removed 4 bases at V and 11 bases at J, with 16 bases between. The CDR3 loop spans 13 amino acids. The CDR3 here is CASSSTAPIMQYF. The DNA for the CDR3 is TGTGCCAGCAGCTCCACCGCCCCAATTATGCAGTATTTT.

At least ten counts were recorded for this clonotype. The chain is built from TRBV2 and TRBJ2-1, with TRBD2 matching over 9 bases. This CDR3 contains 14 residues. V was clipped by 8 bases and J by 6 bases; unmatched bases: 8. Germline CDR1 SNHLY, CDR2 FYNNEI. The chain's CDR3 is CASEGGRAINEQFF. The DNA of the CDR3 is TGTGCCAGCGAGGGCGGGAGGGCCATCAATGAGCAGTTCTTC.

This clonotype was observed at least ten times. The chain has TRBV12-3 or TRBV12-4 and TRBJ2-7; 8 nucleotides agree with TRBD1. The CDR3 runs to 15 residues. J gave up 3 bases and V 1 base, and 5 bases lay outside the gene matches. The CDR3 protein is CASSLEPDRVYEQYF. The CDR3 coding sequence is TGTGCCAGCAGTTTAGAACCGGACAGGGTCTACGAGCAGTACTTC.

This clonotype was counted many times. This rearrangement joins TRBV5-1 to TRBJ1-1; 8 bases line up with TRBD1. This CDR3 comprises 16 residues. After removal of 4 bases from V and 2 bases from J, the junction contained 10 bases not matched to a gene. Germline V CDR1 and CDR2: SGHRS, YFSETQ. The CDR3 region has the DNA TGCGCCAGCAGCCGTTCTCGGACAGGGTCCAACACTGAAGCTTTCTTT. It yields the protein CASSRSRTGSNTEAFF.

The CDR3 spells CASRPNRDRGKLFF. DNA of the CDR3: TGTGCCAGCAGACCTAACCGGGACAGGGGAAAACTGTTTTTT. The chain links TRBV12-3 or TRBV12-4 to TRBJ1-4; 10 positions agree with TRBD1. V was pared by 6 bases and J by 10 bases, with 8 bases of the junction left unmatched. The CDR3 runs 14 residues.

This clonotype came up a few times. DNA for the CDR3: TGTGCCAGCATCCAAAAAGGGGGAAACACCATATATTTT. It is translated as CASIQKGGNTIYF. The chain carries TRBV5-8 and TRBJ1-3; no firm D call. Germline CDR1 SGHTS, CDR2 YDEGEE. The length of the CDR3 is 13 residues. V lost 6 bases to trimming and J lost 4 bases, with 11 bases between them.

This clonotype was recorded many times. J is TRBJ1-1 and V is TRBV18; D possibly corresponds to TRBD1 (6 bases). Germline V lookup: CDR1 KGHSH, CDR2 LQKENI. The CDR3 extends over 17 amino acids. Between the trimmed V and J ends, which lost 3 bases and 3 bases, there was a span of 20 bases. CDR3: CASSPPSRGGMYTEAFF. For the CDR3, the DNA is TGTGCCAGCTCACCCCCGTCCAGGGGCGGCATGTACACTGAAGCTTTCTTT. Together with reference TRBV18 and TRBJ1-1, the CDR3 gives the full variable domain: NAGVMQNPRHLVRRRGQEARLRCSPMKGHSHVYWYRQLPEEGLKFMVYLQKENIIDESGMPKERFSAEFPKEGPSILRIQQVVRGDSAAYFCASSPPSRGGMYTEAFFGQGTRLTVV.

The J gene is TRBJ1-2, the V gene TRBV28, with TRBD1 as a possible D gene (6 bases). The CDR3 totals 12 residues. The V and J ends lost 9 bases and 7 bases respectively, with 15 bases between them. Germline V gene lookup returns CDR1 MDHEN and CDR2 SYDVKM. The CDR3 DNA reads TGTGCCAGTCAGACAGGCGCCCTTGGCTACACCTTC. Protein product: CASQTGALGYTF.

This clonotype was observed many times. The CDR3 loop is CATSKGAERGETQYF. The CDR3 bases are TGTGCCACCAGTAAGGGAGCGGAGCGAGGAGAGACCCAGTACTTC. The V call is TRBV24-1, the J call TRBJ2-5; a possible D gene is TRBD2 (5 bases). Trimming stripped 6 bases from V and 4 bases from J, with 17 bases between. Germline assignment: CDR1 KGHDR and CDR2 SFDVKD. The CDR3 has 15 residues.

CDR3 nucleotide sequence: TGTGCCAGCAGCGGGGGGGCCAGGGTGGGGAATCAGCCCCAGCATTTT. Its translation is CASSGGARVGNQPQHF. The chain carries TRBV2 and TRBJ1-5, with TRBD1 as a possible D gene (6 bases). The CDR3 totals 16 residues. CDR1 is SNHLY and CDR2 is FYNNEI in the germline V gene. V was clipped by 6 bases and J by 4 bases, with 19 bases between them.

At least ten counts were recorded for this clonotype. The chain links TRBV2 to TRBJ1-5; 8 bases match TRBD1. Germline V lookup: CDR1 SNHLY, CDR2 FYNNEI. The V segment lost 7 bases and the J segment 4 bases; nucleotides outside the gene matches: 9. The length of the CDR3 is 15 residues. This chain's CDR3 is CASTAGDRLNQPQHF. CDR3 in DNA: TGTGCCAGCACCGCGGGGGACAGGTTAAATCAGCCCCAGCATTTT. Full variable domain (remainder filled in from reference TRBV2 and TRBJ1-5): EPEVTQTPSHQVTQMGQEVILRCVPISNHLYFYWYRQILGQKVEFLVSFYNNEISEKSEIFDDQFSVERPDGSNFTLKIRSTKLEDSAMYFCASTAGDRLNQPQHFGDGTRLSIL.

This clonotype was detected only a few times. CDR3 nucleotide sequence: TGTGCCAGCAGTCCCGACCTTATTGAGCAGTACTTC. It encodes CASSPDLIEQYF. The chain recombines TRBV27 with TRBJ2-7; no definite D call. The germline V and J ends were trimmed by 5 bases and 7 bases, with 12 bases remaining between them. The germline CDR1 and CDR2 sequences are MNHEY and SMNVEV (reference sequence). The CDR3 extends over 12 amino acids.

This clonotype was counted ten times or more. The CDR3 DNA is TGTGCCATCAGTGATTACCGGCAAGGGACAGGGAGTGAAGCTTTCTTT. Protein: CAISDYRQGTGSEAFF. This sequence joins TRBV10-3 and TRBJ1-1, with 9 bases lining up with TRBD1. The V segment lost 3 bases and the J segment 7 bases; nucleotides outside the gene matches: 12. Germline V CDR1 and CDR2: ENHRY, SYGVKD. The CDR3 is 16 amino acids.

There are many counts of this clonotype. The genes are TRBV14 and TRBJ1-1; D remains unclear. The CDR3 extends over 16 amino acids. Germline V CDR1 and CDR2: SGHDN, FVKESK. V was trimmed by 2 bases and J by 6 bases, leaving 19 bases between them. The CDR3 loop reads CASSQLAKGTRSEAFF. CDR3 in DNA: TGTGCCAGCAGCCAACTAGCTAAGGGAACGAGGTCTGAAGCTTTCTTT.

In this sample, this clonotype turned up many times. J is TRBJ2-1 and V is TRBV24-1; tentatively, D is TRBD1 (5 bases). Trimming took off 4 bases at V and 4 bases at J, with 16 bases between the two ends. In germline, CDR1 is KGHDR, CDR2 SFDVKD. This CDR3 region has 16 residues. As DNA, the CDR3 is TGTGCCACCAGTGACCCTACTGAAGACAGATACAATGAGCAGTTCTTC. It encodes CATSDPTEDRYNEQFF.

This clonotype has at least ten counts. The chain combines TRBV30 with TRBJ2-7; 11 positions match TRBD2. Trimming cost V 2 bases and J 5 bases; bases outside gene matches: 8. Germline-derived CDR1 and CDR2 are GTSNPN and SVGIG (reference sequence). The CDR3 is 15 amino acids. This chain's CDR3 is CAWSILAGGPDEQYF. Here the CDR3 DNA reads TGTGCCTGGAGTATCTTAGCGGGAGGGCCGGACGAGCAGTACTTC.

This clonotype was counted many times. The chain has TRBV20-1 and TRBJ1-6; D possibly corresponds to TRBD1 (5 bases). The CDR3 spans 10 residues. Per the germline V gene, CDR1 is DFQATT and CDR2 is SNEGSKA (reference sequence). V was cut by 5 bases and J by 14 bases, with 10 bases left in between. The CDR3: CSAGAGALHF. DNA for the CDR3: TGCAGTGCTGGCGCGGGGGCCCTCCACTTT.